Sequencing of this T cell receptor beta chain was carried out in a study of metastatic and nonmetastatic thyroid tumors (dated by TCRdb to 2020 to 2022). Regarding the research as a whole: For patients with malignant and with benign thyroid disease, the researchers compared repertoires between peripheral blood samples and tumor or nodule tissue samples.

About this clone itself: Its antigen is still unknown. No base-level quality is on record; no much larger clone is a single base apart.

The full study reports these points: TCR beta diversity was reported as significantly higher in malignant tumors than in benign nodules, in both blood and tumor samples.

Before undergoing thyroid surgery, none of the patients had been given any kind of treatment. The study retrospectively analysed patient clinical samples collected from 2012 to 2018 using T-cell receptor beta sequencing. Libraries were made using PCR. The sequencer listed for this sample is Illumina HiSeq 4000. High-throughput sequencing was used to profile the TCR beta-chain CDR3 region of every patient. On the study's bioinformatics: A classifier to discriminate distant-metastatic papillary thyroid cancer patients was built from CDR3 differences across clinicopathological groups. The Shannon index was used to assess repertoire diversity, and the Morisita-Horn index was used to assess tumor-blood repertoire similarity. TCRdb reran the public reads through fastp at Q25 and MiXCR, keeping productive beta chains. These V and J calls originate from TCRdb's pipeline instead of the authors' own analysis. In all, the sample holds about 25,000 clones, and more than 20% of those were seen once. The leading ten clones occupy 4.4% of the sample.

Input material: adjacent normal tissue. The sequence derives from a female donor with papillary thyroid cancer or a benign thyroid nodule (not recorded which). Some clones in this sample may be carry-over from other donors' samples.

The CDR3 is CASSVGLNTIYF. At the DNA level, the sequence is TGTGCCAGCAGTGTAGGGTTAAACACCATATATTTT. This chain joins TRBV2 to TRBJ1-3, with no reliable assignment of the D segment. The CDR3 contains 12 residues, cysteine and phenylalanine counted. The DNA shown is the 36-base CDR3, in frame from base 1. V sheds 4 bases and J sheds 6 bases, leaving 7 bases between their ends. Per the germline V gene, SNHLY is the CDR1 and FYNNEI is the CDR2.